One T cell receptor beta chain is described in this entry. Its antigen is unknown. No base-level quality is on record; no much larger clone is a single base apart. TCRbeta CDR3 regions were amplified from genomic DNA by means of the immunoSEQ Assay, a bias-controlled multiplex PCR. Under the source paper's analysis protocol: The number of nucleated cells in each sample was estimated by amplification of reference gene primers within the assay. To quantify the absolute abundance of each unique TCRbeta CDR3 rearrangement, sequence reads were collapsed and filtered. Productive Simpson clonality was computed per sample as the square root of Simpson's diversity index over productive rearrangements. TCRdb limited this immuneACCESS table to in-frame rearrangements with V and J called. A share of clones is missing; checked studies link under half to unresolved V genes, and the rest is unexplained. The V and J calls and the clone size are those of that table, but D and trimming were determined from the DNA. Across this sample there are approximately 220,000 clones, with approximately 80% seen only once. In total, the top ten clones hold 27% of the sample.

CDR1 and CDR2, per the germline V gene, are SGHVS and FQNEAQ. From its cysteine to its phenylalanine, the CDR3 spans 15 amino acids. Here the CDR3 DNA is all that survives: 45 bases in frame from base 1. The junction shows trimming of 0 bases on V and 4 bases on J, plus 11 bases between the germline ends. The data derive from a study of blood T cell repertoires in COVID-19 (dated by TCRdb to between 2020 and 2021). About the full investigation: Samples covering the acute and convalescent phases of COVID-19 were provided by collaborators in the United States, Italy and Spain. The material from the prospective study consisted of cDNA or gDNA derived from T cells, B-cell-depleted T cells, or PBMCs. Subjects who had been exposed to COVID-19, were actively infected with it, or had recovered from it provided the deeply sampled blood TCRbeta repertoires that made up the dataset. The repertoires were released in a freely available public database intended as a resource for research on the immune response to SARS-CoV-2. Samples were obtained from the ongoing ImmuneRACE study (first 160 participants) and from some 1,300 subjects provided by 6 global collaborators. Nearly every sample came with metadata listing a de-identified subject ID, COVID-19 status, age in years and sex. Where available, HLA class I and class II types were taken from metadata supplied by the sample provider and were not determined by assay-based typing.

Results and caveats for the whole study, not just this receptor: How much clinical and demographic metadata was included differed by source and by participant, and the metadata was provided uncurated.

Each collaborating institution followed its own protocols to collect whole blood in K2EDTA tubes. For TCRbeta analysis, collaborators shipped samples as frozen whole blood, isolated PBMCs, or DNA extracted from either of those sample types. The receptor was derived from a man aged 40-49 years with acute or convalescent COVID-19. Input material: peripheral blood. The rearrangement combines TRBV7-8 with TRBJ2-3; TRBD1 is possibly the D segment (5 matching bases). The CDR3 here reads CASSLAWAGPDTQYF. The DNA reads TGTGCCAGCAGCTTAGCATGGGCAGGGCCAGATACGCAGTATTTT.